This T cell receptor beta chain was identified in a study of technical replicates of blood from a few donors. Germline CDR1 and CDR2: SSHAT and FNYEAQ (reference sequence). V lost 5 bases and J lost 7; bases outside the gene matches: 9. The CDR3 runs to 15 residues. TCRdb keeps only in-frame clones here, not all; method: immunoSEQ multiplex PCR. In the table there are roughly 48,000 clones, about 93% of which are singletons. What was sequenced was PBMCs. This chain uses TRBV7-7 with TRBJ2-1; 9 bases match TRBD2. This TCR was sampled from a human donor in good health. Some clones in this sample may be carry-over from other donors' samples. The CDR3 loop reads CASSPQREARNEQFF. CDR3 DNA: TGTGCCAGCAGCCCCCAGCGGGAGGCTCGGAATGAGCAGTTCTTC.